Listed below are T cell receptor beta chains from one sample, sequenced in a study of T cells in Graves' hyperthyroidism and ophthalmopathy. MiXCR, run by TCRdb on the multiplex PCR reads, gives a single entry per CDR3 protein. The table shows about 540,000 distinct CDR3 sequences, with around 46% occurring only once. The specimen sequenced was peripheral blood or thyroid tissue (not recorded which). These receptors originate from a woman between 18 and 29 years old with Graves' hyperthyroidism. Both conserved end residues are part of each CDR3. Fields, in order: clone size, D gene, J gene, V gene, CDR3 DNA, CDR3 protein. The D gene is left open where the match is weak. Rows may omit the clone size; those that give it use once, few, many or a size class.

NA	NA	TRBJ1-2	TRBV7-9	TGCGCCAGCAGCTTATTCCCCTGGGTCCTGGACAGCTCGGACTATGGCTACACCTTC	CASSLFPWVLDSSDYGYTF
once	NA	TRBJ2-3	TRBV7-2	TGTGCCAGCAGCTTAGTACCGGAAGAGAACTACGCAGATACGCAGTATTTT	CASSLVPEENYADTQYF
NA	TRBD2	TRBJ2-7	TRBV29-1	TGCAGCGCTGGACTAGCGGGAGACAGATACGAGCAGTACTTC	CSAGLAGDRYEQYF
many	NA	TRBJ2-7	TRBV29-1	TGCAGCGTGGTAACACAGGGAGGGCTCGGGGAGCAGTACTTC	CSVVTQGGLGEQYF
many	NA	TRBJ1-5	TRBV29-1	TGCAGCGTTCAGGGGACGGGGGATCAGCCCCAGCATTTT	CSVQGTGDQPQHF
NA	NA	TRBJ1-6	TRBV7-2	TGTGCCAGCAGCTCAGCCCACCACTTT	CASSSAHHF
NA	NA	TRBJ1-1	TRBV19	TGTGCCAGTAGTCCCCAATGGAGAAACACTGAAGCTTTCTTT	CASSPQWRNTEAFF
few	TRBD2	TRBJ2-7	TRBV12-3/TRBV12-4	TGTGCCAGCAGTTACGCTAGCGGGAGTCCCGAGCAGTACTTC	CASSYASGSPEQYF
NA	TRBD2	TRBJ2-1	TRBV29-1	TGCAGCGTTGAACGACTAGCTAGAGAGCAGTTCTTC	CSVERLAREQFF
few	TRBD1	TRBJ1-2	TRBV20-1	TGCAGTGCACTGGACAGGATCAACTATGGCTACACCTTC	CSALDRINYGYTF
NA	NA	TRBJ1-2	TRBV6-5	TGTGCTACCTGGGGACCCTATGGCTACACCTTC	CATWGPYGYTF
few	NA	TRBJ1-5	TRBV19	TGTGCCAGTAGTATAGATTGGGGGGCCAATCAGCCCCAGCATTTT	CASSIDWGANQPQHF
many	NA	TRBJ1-6	TRBV7-2	TGTGCCAGCAGCCGCGGGACAAACTCCTATAATTCACCCCTCCACTTT	CASSRGTNSYNSPLHF
NA	NA	TRBJ2-5	TRBV24-1	TGTGCCAGCAGTCCCTCGGGGGACAAATGGCGGGAGACCCAGTACTTC	CASSPSGDKWRETQYF
many	NA	TRBJ1-1	TRBV15	TGTGCCACCAGCAGAGATCTACCCCTTGTAATAGCCAAAGCTTTCTTT	CATSRDLPLVIAKAFF
few	NA	TRBJ2-5	TRBV7-9	TGTGCCAGCAGCGTGGAAACCAGGGAGACCCAGTACTTC	CASSVETRETQYF
NA	NA	TRBJ1-5	TRBV7-8	TGTGCCAGCAGCCTACAGGCGCGGAGCAATCAGCCCCAGCATTTT	CASSLQARSNQPQHF
NA	NA	TRBJ1-2	TRBV15	TGTGCCTCGTCCGGGACTTGGGGCTACACCTTC	CASSGTWGYTF
NA	TRBD2	TRBJ2-5	TRBV9	TGTGCCAGCAGCGCGGGGGAGGGGACCCAGTACTTC	CASSAGEGTQYF
NA	NA	TRBJ2-1	TRBV24-1	TGTGCCACCATGACGACCCGCAATGAGCAGTTCTTC	CATMTTRNEQFF
many	TRBD1	TRBJ1-5	TRBV7-2	TGTGCCAGCAGCTACTCGGGACAGGGCAATCAGCCCCAGCATTTT	CASSYSGQGNQPQHF
NA	NA	TRBJ2-5	TRBV7-2	TGTGCCAGCAGCCGTCGGGGGAGCCAGCCCCAGTACTTC	CASSRRGSQPQYF
few	NA	TRBJ1-2	TRBV9	TGTGCCAGCAGCGTAGGCAGGGAGTATGGCTACACCTTC	CASSVGREYGYTF
NA	TRBD1	TRBJ2-7	TRBV10-3	TGTGCCACCTCCGGGACAGTCTACGAGCAGTACTTC	CATSGTVYEQYF
NA	NA	TRBJ1-1	TRBV19	TGTGCCAGTAGTACGCGGACAGCCCCGAACACTGAAGCTTTCTTT	CASSTRTAPNTEAFF
many	TRBD1	TRBJ1-2	TRBV12-3/TRBV12-4	TGTGCCAGCACCAAGACAGGGGAGTATGGCTACACCTTC	CASTKTGEYGYTF
NA	NA	TRBJ2-5	TRBV7-2	TGTGCCAGCAGACACCTAAAGACAGACCAAGAGACCCAGTACTTC	CASRHLKTDQETQYF
NA	NA	TRBJ1-1	TRBV7-4	TGTGCCAGCAGCTTAGACAGGGATAGGAATGAAGCTTTCTTT	CASSLDRDRNEAFF
NA	NA	TRBJ1-1	TRBV2	TGTGCCAGCAGTGAATCCTGGACCGTGAACACTGAAGCTTTCTTT	CASSESWTVNTEAFF
NA	NA	TRBJ2-6	TRBV15	TGTGCCACCAGCCCCAATGGGGCCAACGTCCTGACTTTC	CATSPNGANVLTF
NA	TRBD1	TRBJ1-1	TRBV25-1	TGTGCCAGCGGACGGACAGGGGCGGCTGAAGCTTTCTTT	CASGRTGAAEAFF
many	NA	TRBJ2-5	TRBV10-3	TGTGCCATCAGTGAGTCCCGGGGGGCCCACCAAGAGACCCAGTACTTC	CAISESRGAHQETQYF